The T cell receptor beta chain described here comes from a study of T cells after yellow fever vaccination. Whole-study context: In the case of low-cell-number fractions, SMART-Seq v4 Ultra Low Input was used for preparation.

Using its own MiXCR run on the 5' RACE reads, TCRdb lists one record per CDR3 protein. The sample includes hundreds of thousands of distinct CDR3 sequences, roughly 10% of them seen just once. The germline V gene has CDR1 MGHRA and CDR2 YSYEKL. There are 16 residues in the CDR3. V shed 2 bases and J shed 8 bases, with 19 bases lying between them. This TCR was sampled from a man aged 18 to 30 who received the YFV17D yellow fever vaccine. This sample comprised PBMCs, obtained on the day of the first yellow fever vaccination. This chain uses TRBV4-1 with TRBJ2-1; perhaps TRBD2 as D (7 bases). The CDR3 reads CASSQPLGGGGHEQFF. CDR3 sequence (DNA): TGCGCCAGCAGCCAACCACTAGGGGGGGGGGGACATGAGCAGTTCTTC.